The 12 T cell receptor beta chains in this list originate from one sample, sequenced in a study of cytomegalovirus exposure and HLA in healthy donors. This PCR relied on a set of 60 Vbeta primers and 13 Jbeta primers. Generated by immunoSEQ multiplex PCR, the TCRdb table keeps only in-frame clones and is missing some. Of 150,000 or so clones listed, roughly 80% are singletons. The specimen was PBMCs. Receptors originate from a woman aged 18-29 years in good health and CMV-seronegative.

Written as DNA, the CDR3 is TGTGCCAGCAGCCGCTCCGGGACAGGTACCTACGAGCAGTACTTC. Protein product: CASSRSGTGTYEQYF. V is TRBV7-3 and J is TRBJ2-5, with 8 bases identical to TRBD1. TRBJ2-7 explains the end of the DNA better; the J call may be wrong. The germline CDR1 and CDR2 sequences are SGHTA and FQGTGA. The CDR3 has 15 residues.

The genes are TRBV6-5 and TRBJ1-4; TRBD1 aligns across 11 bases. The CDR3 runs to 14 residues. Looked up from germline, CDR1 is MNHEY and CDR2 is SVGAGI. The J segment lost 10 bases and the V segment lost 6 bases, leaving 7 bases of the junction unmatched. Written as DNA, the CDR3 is TGTGCCAGCAGGGGCCCGGGACAGGGGGGAAAACTGTTTTTT. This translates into CASRGPGQGGKLFF.

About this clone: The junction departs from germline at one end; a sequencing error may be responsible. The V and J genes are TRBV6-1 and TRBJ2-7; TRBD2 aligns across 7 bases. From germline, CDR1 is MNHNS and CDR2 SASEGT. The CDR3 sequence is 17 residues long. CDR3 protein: CAISESLAGVARYEQYF. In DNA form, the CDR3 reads TGTGCCATCAGTGAGTCCCTTGCGGGAGTGGCCCGGTACGAGCAGTACTTC.

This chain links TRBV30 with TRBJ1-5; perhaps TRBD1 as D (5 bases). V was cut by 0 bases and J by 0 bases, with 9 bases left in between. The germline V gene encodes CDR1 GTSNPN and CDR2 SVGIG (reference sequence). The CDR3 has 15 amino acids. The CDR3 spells CAWSVWGDSNQPQHF. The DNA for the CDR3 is TGTGCCTGGAGTGTATGGGGGGATAGCAATCAGCCCCAGCATTTT.

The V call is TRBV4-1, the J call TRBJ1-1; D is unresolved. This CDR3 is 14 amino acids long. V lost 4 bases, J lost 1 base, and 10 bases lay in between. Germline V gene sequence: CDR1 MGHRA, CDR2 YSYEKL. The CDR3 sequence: CASSPPGRNTEAFF. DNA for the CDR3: TGCGCCAGCAGCCCCCCCGGGAGGAACACTGAAGCTTTCTTT.

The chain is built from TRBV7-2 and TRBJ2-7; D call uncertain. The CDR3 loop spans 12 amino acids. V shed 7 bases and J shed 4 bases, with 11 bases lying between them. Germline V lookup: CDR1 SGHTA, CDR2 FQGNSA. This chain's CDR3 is CASTNPGYEQYF. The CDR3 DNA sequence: TGTGCCAGCACCAATCCAGGTTACGAGCAGTACTTC.

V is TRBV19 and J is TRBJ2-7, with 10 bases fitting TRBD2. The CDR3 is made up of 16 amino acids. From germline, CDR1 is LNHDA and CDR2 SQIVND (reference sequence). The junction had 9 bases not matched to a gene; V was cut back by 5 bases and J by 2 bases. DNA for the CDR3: TGTGCCAGTAGTTCTTCTAGGACTAGCGGCGCCTACGAGCAGTACTTC. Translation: CASSSSRTSGAYEQYF.

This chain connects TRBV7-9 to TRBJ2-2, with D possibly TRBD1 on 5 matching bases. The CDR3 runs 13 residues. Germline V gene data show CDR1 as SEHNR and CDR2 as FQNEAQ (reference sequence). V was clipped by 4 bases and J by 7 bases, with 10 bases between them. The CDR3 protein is CASSSTVVGELFF. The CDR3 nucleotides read TGTGCCAGCAGCTCGACAGTTGTCGGGGAGCTGTTTTTT.

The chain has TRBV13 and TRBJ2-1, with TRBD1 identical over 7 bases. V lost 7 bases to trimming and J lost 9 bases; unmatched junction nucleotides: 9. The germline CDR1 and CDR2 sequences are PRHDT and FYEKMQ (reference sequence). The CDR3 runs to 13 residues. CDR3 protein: CASNEGTVGEQFF. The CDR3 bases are TGTGCCAGCAATGAGGGGACAGTGGGTGAGCAGTTCTTC.

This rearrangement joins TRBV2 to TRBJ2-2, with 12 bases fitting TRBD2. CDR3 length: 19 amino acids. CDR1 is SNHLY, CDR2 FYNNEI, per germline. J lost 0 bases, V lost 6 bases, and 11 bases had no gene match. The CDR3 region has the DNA TGTGCCAGCAGGCCGGACCCGACTAGCGGGAGTTCGAACACCGGGGAGCTGTTTTTT. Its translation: CASRPDPTSGSSNTGELFF.

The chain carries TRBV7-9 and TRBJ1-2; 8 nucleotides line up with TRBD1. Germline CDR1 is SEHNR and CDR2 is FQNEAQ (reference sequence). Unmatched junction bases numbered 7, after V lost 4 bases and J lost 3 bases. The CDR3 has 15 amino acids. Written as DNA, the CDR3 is TGTGCCAGCAGCTCCGGACAGGGCGGGCACTATGGCTACACCTTC. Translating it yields CASSSGQGGHYGYTF.

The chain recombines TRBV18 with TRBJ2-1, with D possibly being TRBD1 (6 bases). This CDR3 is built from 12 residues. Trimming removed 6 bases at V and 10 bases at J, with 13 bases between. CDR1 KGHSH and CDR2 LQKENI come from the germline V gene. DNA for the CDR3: TGTGCCAGCTCGCTCTCCGGGACAGAGCAGTTCTTC. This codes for CASSLSGTEQFF.